This TCR beta chain was sequenced during a study of T cell responses to AZD1222 COVID-19 vaccine. In germline, CDR1 is SGHTA, CDR2 FQGNSA. This CDR3 comprises 12 residues. V lost 6 bases and J 9 bases, leaving 12 bases between the germline ends. The data were produced by immunoSEQ multiplex PCR, yet TCRdb's version contains in-frame clones alone and is incomplete. The sample consists of about 69,000 clones, approximately 87% of them appearing once. Sequenced here: peripheral blood, sampled 28 days after the second AZD1222 dose. The chain employs TRBV7-2 and TRBJ2-1, with D maybe TRBD2 (5 bases). The TCR was taken from an adult who received the AZD1222 COVID-19 vaccine. The CDR3 coding sequence is TGTGCCAGCAGACTAGAGTTAGGTGAGCAGTTCTTC. Protein sequence: CASRLELGEQFF.